The T cell receptor (beta chain) described here comes from a study of T-cell memory formation after mild COVID-19. As regards this clonotype: What it binds is not known.

Findings and caveats of the study: The study detected some responding clones in pre-infection memory, suggesting cross-reactive memory joined. Clones that contracted clustered mainly in CM and EM if CD4+ and in EMRA if CD8+. Balance between CD4 and CD8 was seen in clones contracting day 15 to 85, and a CD4+ lean was seen in later expanders.

TCRdb independently ran MiXCR on the 5' RACE reads; one entry per CDR3 protein. The data show 400,000 to 500,000 distinct CDR3 sequences, 15% to 20% seen once. This receptor was obtained from an adult woman who had mild COVID-19 (a few samples of this study predate the infection). Cell type and time point are not known. Sequenced material: PBMCs or a T cell subset sorted from them (not recorded which).

In DNA form, the CDR3 reads TGTGCCAGTAGTATAGGGGACAGGGAAACGAGCGAGCAGTACTTC. Encoded protein: CASSIGDRETSEQYF. The chain couples TRBV19 to TRBJ2-7; TRBD1 agrees at 9 bases. Germline values: CDR1 LNHDA, CDR2 SQIVND (reference sequence). After removal of 1 base from V and 6 bases from J, the junction contained 7 bases not matched to a gene. This CDR3 contains 15 residues. The whole variable domain, remainder taken from reference TRBV19 and TRBJ2-7, is DGGITQSPKYLFRKEGQNVTLSCEQNLNHDAMYWYRQDPGQGLRLIYYSQIVNDFQKGDIAEGYSVSREKKESFPLTVTSAQKNPTAFYLCASSIGDRETSEQYFGPGTRLTVT.